The rows below give T cell receptor beta chains drawn from one sample of a study of blood T cell repertoires in COVID-19. Assay used: immunoSEQ multiplex PCR; TCRdb lists only in-frame clones, some missing. The profile covers 450,000 or so clones, with 85% to 90% appearing a single time and roughly 0.87% taken by the ten largest. The sequencing sample was made of peripheral blood. Every receptor here comes from a man between 18 and 35 years old with COVID-19, enrolled during active disease. CDR3s include the opening cysteine and the closing phenylalanine or tryptophan. Each record gives: J gene, clone size, V gene, D gene, CDR3 DNA, CDR3 protein. D genes are given only for firm matches. Expanded clones get a size class; other rows say once, few or many, or leave the size out.

j_call: TRBJ1-1
clone_size: -
v_call: TRBV6-2/TRBV6-3
d_call: -
cdr3_nt: TGTGCCAGCAGTTACCGGAGAGAGTTAATGAACACTGAAGCTTTCTTT
cdr3_aa: CASSYRRELMNTEAFF

j_call: TRBJ2-5
clone_size: -
v_call: TRBV30
d_call: TRBD2
cdr3_nt: TGTGCCTGGATGGTCGGGGGGAAGACCCAGTACTTC
cdr3_aa: CAWMVGGKTQYF

j_call: TRBJ1-5
clone_size: -
v_call: TRBV6-1
d_call: -
cdr3_nt: TGTGCCAGCAGTGAAGCGGGCCGGCCCCAGCATTTT
cdr3_aa: CASSEAGRPQHF

j_call: TRBJ2-5
clone_size: -
v_call: TRBV14
d_call: TRBD2
cdr3_nt: TGTGCCAGCAGCCAACCACTAGCGGGCACGACCCAGTACTTC
cdr3_aa: CASSQPLAGTTQYF

j_call: TRBJ2-7
clone_size: -
v_call: TRBV4-2
d_call: TRBD1
cdr3_nt: TGTGCCAGCAGCCAATGGACAGGGAGCAACGAGCAGTACTTC
cdr3_aa: CASSQWTGSNEQYF

j_call: TRBJ2-1
clone_size: -
v_call: TRBV7-9
d_call: TRBD1
cdr3_nt: TGTGCCAGCAGCCCTATGGGACAGGGAAACAATGAGCAGTTCTTC
cdr3_aa: CASSPMGQGNNEQFF

j_call: TRBJ2-7
clone_size: -
v_call: TRBV4-1
d_call: TRBD1
cdr3_nt: TGCGCCAGCAGCCAAGGGGCAGGGGGCTCCTACGAGCAGTACTTC
cdr3_aa: CASSQGAGGSYEQYF

j_call: TRBJ1-1
clone_size: few
v_call: TRBV2
d_call: -
cdr3_nt: TGTGCCAGCAGTCTGTTAGACAGAGACACTGAAGCTTTCTTT
cdr3_aa: CASSLLDRDTEAFF

j_call: TRBJ2-1
clone_size: -
v_call: TRBV11-2
d_call: TRBD2
cdr3_nt: TGTGCCAGCAGCTCCGCCCTAGCGGGAGGGAATGAGCAGTTCTTC
cdr3_aa: CASSSALAGGNEQFF

j_call: TRBJ2-7
clone_size: -
v_call: TRBV29-1
d_call: -
cdr3_nt: TGCAGCGTTCCCTACTACGAGCAGTACTTC
cdr3_aa: CSVPYYEQYF

j_call: TRBJ2-7
clone_size: -
v_call: TRBV11-3
d_call: -
cdr3_nt: TGTGCCAGCAGCTCCAGATCCACTTCGGGGGAGCAGTACTTC
cdr3_aa: CASSSRSTSGEQYF

j_call: TRBJ1-6
clone_size: -
v_call: TRBV6-5
d_call: -
cdr3_nt: TGTGCCAGCAGAGGACAGCTCCTGGATAATTCACCCCTCCACTTT
cdr3_aa: CASRGQLLDNSPLHF

j_call: TRBJ2-3
clone_size: -
v_call: TRBV6-5
d_call: TRBD2
cdr3_nt: TGTGCCTTGGCGGGAGGGACAGATACGCAGTATTTT
cdr3_aa: CALAGGTDTQYF

j_call: TRBJ1-2
clone_size: -
v_call: TRBV15
d_call: -
cdr3_nt: TGTGCCACCAGCGTTTACAGCTTTAACTATGGCTACACCTTC
cdr3_aa: CATSVYSFNYGYTF

j_call: TRBJ1-3
clone_size: few
v_call: TRBV7-9
d_call: -
cdr3_nt: TGTGCCAGCAGCTTAACGAATACAGTAAACACCATATATTTT
cdr3_aa: CASSLTNTVNTIYF

j_call: TRBJ2-3
clone_size: -
v_call: TRBV11-3
d_call: TRBD2
cdr3_nt: TGTGCCAGCAGCACTTCGACTAGCGGCACAGATACGCAGTATTTT
cdr3_aa: CASSTSTSGTDTQYF

j_call: TRBJ2-1
clone_size: once
v_call: TRBV11-2
d_call: TRBD2
cdr3_nt: TGTGCCAGCAGCTCCCTCCCCGGACTAGCGGACAATGAGCAGTTCTTC
cdr3_aa: CASSSLPGLADNEQFF

j_call: TRBJ2-6
clone_size: once
v_call: TRBV19
d_call: -
cdr3_nt: TGTGCCAGTAGCGAGGGAGCTGGGGCCAACGTCCTGACTTTC
cdr3_aa: CASSEGAGANVLTF

j_call: TRBJ2-3
clone_size: -
v_call: TRBV4-1
d_call: TRBD2
cdr3_nt: TGCGCCAGCAGTTCTCGACTAGCGGGAGGAACGGGTACAGATACGCAGTATTTT
cdr3_aa: CASSSRLAGGTGTDTQYF

j_call: TRBJ2-5
clone_size: -
v_call: TRBV5-5
d_call: TRBD2
cdr3_nt: TGTGCCAGCAGCTTGGACGTGACTAGCGGGATTAAGCGAGAGACCCAGTACTTC
cdr3_aa: CASSLDVTSGIKRETQYF

j_call: TRBJ2-7
clone_size: once
v_call: TRBV11-2
d_call: TRBD1
cdr3_nt: TGTGCCCTCGGCGGGACAGGAGAAATCTACGAGCAGTACTTC
cdr3_aa: CALGGTGEIYEQYF

j_call: TRBJ2-6
clone_size: -
v_call: TRBV5-3
d_call: TRBD1
cdr3_nt: TGTGCCAGAAGCTCTGACGGAGGACAGGCAAAAGGGGGGGCCAACGTCCTGACTTTC
cdr3_aa: CARSSDGGQAKGGANVLTF

j_call: TRBJ2-3
clone_size: -
v_call: TRBV6-5
d_call: TRBD2
cdr3_nt: TGTGCCAGCAGGGAGACTAGCGGGGGAGATACGCAGTATTTT
cdr3_aa: CASRETSGGDTQYF

j_call: TRBJ2-1
clone_size: -
v_call: TRBV6-5
d_call: TRBD2
cdr3_nt: TGTGCCAGCAATCTACTAGCGGGAGGCAATGAGCAGTTCTTC
cdr3_aa: CASNLLAGGNEQFF

j_call: TRBJ2-4
clone_size: -
v_call: TRBV12-3/TRBV12-4
d_call: -
cdr3_nt: TGTGCCAGCAGTTTAGCGGGGGCGAACATTCAGTACTTC
cdr3_aa: CASSLAGANIQYF

j_call: TRBJ1-1
clone_size: -
v_call: TRBV5-6
d_call: TRBD1
cdr3_nt: TGTGCCAGCAGTTCGACAGGGTACACTGAAGCTTTCTTT
cdr3_aa: CASSSTGYTEAFF

j_call: TRBJ2-3
clone_size: -
v_call: TRBV9
d_call: -
cdr3_nt: TGTGCCAGCGGGAGTCTGAGCACAGATACGCAGTATTTT
cdr3_aa: CASGSLSTDTQYF

j_call: TRBJ2-4
clone_size: -
v_call: TRBV3-1/TRBV3-2
d_call: TRBD1
cdr3_nt: TGTGCCAGCTGGGACAGGGCCAAAAACATTCAGTACTTC
cdr3_aa: CASWDRAKNIQYF

j_call: TRBJ1-2
clone_size: few
v_call: TRBV30
d_call: TRBD1
cdr3_nt: TGTGCCTGGATGGGACAGGGGGAGGGCTATGGCTACACCTTC
cdr3_aa: CAWMGQGEGYGYTF

j_call: TRBJ2-7
clone_size: once
v_call: TRBV19
d_call: -
cdr3_nt: TGTGCCAGTAGTACCGGGAACTACGAGCAGTACTTC
cdr3_aa: CASSTGNYEQYF

j_call: TRBJ1-2
clone_size: -
v_call: TRBV5-1
d_call: TRBD1
cdr3_nt: TGCGCCAGCAGCCGGGGGACAGAAGATAACTATGGCTACACCTTC
cdr3_aa: CASSRGTEDNYGYTF

j_call: TRBJ2-5
clone_size: once
v_call: TRBV7-6
d_call: -
cdr3_nt: TGTGCCAGCAGCGCCCGACCCTGGGCAGAAGAGACCCAGTACTTC
cdr3_aa: CASSARPWAEETQYF

j_call: TRBJ2-3
clone_size: once
v_call: TRBV3-1/TRBV3-2
d_call: -
cdr3_nt: TGTGCCAGCAGCCAAGGGTATGGGGCCACAGATACGCAGTATTTT
cdr3_aa: CASSQGYGATDTQYF

j_call: TRBJ1-4
clone_size: few
v_call: TRBV7-9
d_call: -
cdr3_nt: TGTGCCAGCAGCCGAGCCACAGGGCCGGATGAAAAACTGTTTTTT
cdr3_aa: CASSRATGPDEKLFF

j_call: TRBJ2-7
clone_size: -
v_call: TRBV10-3
d_call: -
cdr3_nt: TGTGCCATCAGTGAGCAGGGGCGAGAGCAGTACTTC
cdr3_aa: CAISEQGREQYF

j_call: TRBJ2-7
clone_size: once
v_call: TRBV6-5
d_call: -
cdr3_nt: TGTGCCAGCAGTCAGGGGGGCGAGCAGTACTTC
cdr3_aa: CASSQGGEQYF

j_call: TRBJ2-1
clone_size: -
v_call: TRBV5-4
d_call: TRBD2
cdr3_nt: TGTGCCAGCAGGGGAATAGCGGGCAATGAGCAGTTCTTC
cdr3_aa: CASRGIAGNEQFF

j_call: TRBJ1-4
clone_size: -
v_call: TRBV5-4
d_call: -
cdr3_nt: TGTGCCAGCAGGGAGGGGTTTGGCGAAAAACTGTTTTTT
cdr3_aa: CASREGFGEKLFF

j_call: TRBJ2-7
clone_size: -
v_call: TRBV4-1
d_call: -
cdr3_nt: TGCGCCAGCAGCTACGGACTGGGGGGCGAGCAGTACTTC
cdr3_aa: CASSYGLGGEQYF

j_call: TRBJ1-4
clone_size: -
v_call: TRBV7-9
d_call: -
cdr3_nt: TGTGCCAGCAGCCCCAGCAGGCTTTCAACTAATGAAAAACTGTTTTTT
cdr3_aa: CASSPSRLSTNEKLFF

j_call: TRBJ1-1
clone_size: -
v_call: TRBV2
d_call: -
cdr3_nt: TGTGCCAGCAGGCAACAGTCGAACACTGAAGCTTTCTTT
cdr3_aa: CASRQQSNTEAFF

j_call: TRBJ2-1
clone_size: -
v_call: TRBV5-1
d_call: TRBD2
cdr3_nt: TGCGCCAGCAGGTACTCTAGCGGGACCTACAATGAGCAGTTCTTC
cdr3_aa: CASRYSSGTYNEQFF

j_call: TRBJ2-1
clone_size: -
v_call: TRBV4-1
d_call: -
cdr3_nt: TGCGCCAGCAGCCAGGGGCTCGGGGGCGGGGGTTACAATGAGCAGTTCTTC
cdr3_aa: CASSQGLGGGGYNEQFF